This TCR beta chain comes out of a study of blood T cell repertoires in COVID-19. Authors' methods: Estimated nucleated cell counts came from reference gene primer amplification. Sequenced by immunoSEQ multiplex PCR; TCRdb stores in-frame clones only, minus some. D and trimming were read from the DNA, whereas the V and J calls and clone size are those reported in that table. Of about 400,000 clones in the sample, about 89% were seen once. Between the trimmed V and J ends, which lost 4 bases and 2 bases, there was a span of 18 bases. Germline V gene data show CDR1 as SGHRS and CDR2 as YFSETQ. This CDR3 is built from 17 residues.

The V and J genes are TRBV5-1 and TRBJ2-2; D is perhaps TRBD1 (6 bases). Sequencing was performed on peripheral blood. This TCR was recovered from a woman in her twenties or thirties with acute or convalescent COVID-19. The CDR3 region has the DNA TGCGCCAGCAGCGCTTTTTGGCAGGGGTCTAACACCGGGGAGCTGTTTTTT. The encoded protein is CASSAFWQGSNTGELFF.